This is a list of T cell receptor beta chains from one sample in a study of esophageal squamous cell carcinoma under preoperative chemotherapy. One entry per CDR3 protein, called by TCRdb with MiXCR from the PCR reads. The table includes around 34,000 distinct CDR3 sequences, around 50% detected once. Sampling was conducted from a patient given preoperative chemotherapy. The origin of the receptors is a human donor with esophageal squamous cell carcinoma. The donor label of this sample is uncertain. Each CDR3 is given with its conserved first and last residue. Each record gives: clone size, D gene, J gene, V gene, CDR3 DNA, CDR3 protein. The D gene is left open where the match is weak. A clone size is listed for some rows: how often the clone was seen (once, few, many), or a class if it is expanded.

clone size: .; D gene: .; J gene: TRBJ2-5; V gene: TRBV6-1; CDR3 DNA: TGTGCGGGCAGTGCGGGACGTGCCGACGATACCCAGTATTTC; CDR3 protein: CAGSAGRADDTQYF
clone size: .; D gene: TRBD1; J gene: TRBJ2-7; V gene: TRBV10-1; CDR3 DNA: TGCGCCAGCAGCCCAACCGGGACAGCCGAGCAGTACTTC; CDR3 protein: CASSPTGTAEQYF
clone size: many; D gene: .; J gene: TRBJ2-7; V gene: TRBV7-2; CDR3 DNA: TGTGCCAGCAGCTTAGCGCAGCGCGCATACTACGAGCAGTACTTC; CDR3 protein: CASSLAQRAYYEQYF
clone size: .; D gene: TRBD2; J gene: TRBJ2-3; V gene: TRBV7-3; CDR3 DNA: TGTGCCAGCAGCTTTACCGGGACTAGCGGGATCTCAGATACGCAGTATTTT; CDR3 protein: CASSFTGTSGISDTQYF
clone size: .; D gene: TRBD1; J gene: TRBJ2-3; V gene: TRBV7-8; CDR3 DNA: TGTGCCATCCAGGGGGTAAGCACAGAGGCGCAGTATTTT; CDR3 protein: CAIQGVSTEAQYF
clone size: once; D gene: .; J gene: TRBJ2-3; V gene: TRBV6-1; CDR3 DNA: TGTGCCAGCGGGGGGAACGAGGGCGGCGGCCCAGATACGCAGTATTTT; CDR3 protein: CASGGNEGGGPDTQYF
clone size: .; D gene: .; J gene: TRBJ2-2; V gene: TRBV19; CDR3 DNA: TGTGCCAGTAGTTTAAAGACAGGAATATCCACCGGGGAGCTGTTTTTT; CDR3 protein: CASSLKTGISTGELFF
clone size: .; D gene: .; J gene: TRBJ2-2; V gene: TRBV7-6; CDR3 DNA: TGTGCCAGCAGCTTAGGTGTCGCAGGCCCCACCGGGGCGCTGTTTTTT; CDR3 protein: CASSLGVAGPTGALFF
clone size: .; D gene: .; J gene: TRBJ2-3; V gene: TRBV6-2/TRBV6-3; CDR3 DNA: TGTGCCAGCAGTTACGTCCCCGGTTCTCTCACAGATACGCAGTATTTT; CDR3 protein: CASSYVPGSLTDTQYF
clone size: once; D gene: .; J gene: TRBJ2-3; V gene: TRBV12-3/TRBV12-4; CDR3 DNA: TGTGGCAGCACGGGGCTGGGACCCAAAGACACGCAGTATTTC; CDR3 protein: CGSTGLGPKDTQYF
clone size: many; D gene: .; J gene: TRBJ2-1; V gene: TRBV19; CDR3 DNA: TGTGCCAGTAGTATAGTCGGGGCGGGCGAGCAGTTCTTC; CDR3 protein: CASSIVGAGEQFF
clone size: .; D gene: TRBD1; J gene: TRBJ2-5; V gene: TRBV5-1; CDR3 DNA: TGCGCCAGCAGCTTGGCAACGGGACAGGGAGAGACCCAGTACTTC; CDR3 protein: CASSLATGQGETQYF
clone size: few; D gene: .; J gene: TRBJ2-7; V gene: TRBV7-9; CDR3 DNA: TGTGCCAGCAGCTTAGTCGGAGGGGAAAGGTTGGCCGAGCAGTACTTC; CDR3 protein: CASSLVGGERLAEQYF
clone size: .; D gene: .; J gene: TRBJ2-3; V gene: TRBV5-6; CDR3 DNA: TGTGCCAGCAGCTTGGAGGCCGCAGATACGCAGTATTTT; CDR3 protein: CASSLEAADTQYF
clone size: .; D gene: .; J gene: TRBJ2-2; V gene: TRBV7-8; CDR3 DNA: TGTGCCATCCAGGCTGTGAGCACAGATAAGCTGTATTTT; CDR3 protein: CAIQAVSTDKLYF
clone size: few; D gene: .; J gene: TRBJ1-5; V gene: TRBV7-8; CDR3 DNA: TGTGCCAGCAGCTCGGTTGGGGGGAATAGCAATCAGCCCCAGCATTTT; CDR3 protein: CASSSVGGNSNQPQHF
clone size: .; D gene: TRBD2; J gene: TRBJ2-7; V gene: TRBV7-2; CDR3 DNA: TGTGCCAGCAGCTCTAGCGGCGGGGACCCAGATACGCAGTACTTC; CDR3 protein: CASSSSGGDPDTQYF
clone size: .; D gene: .; J gene: TRBJ2-7; V gene: TRBV6-5; CDR3 DNA: TGTGCCAGCAGTTACGGGGTTACAGCGAGCTCCTACGAGCAGTACTTC; CDR3 protein: CASSYGVTASSYEQYF
clone size: .; D gene: .; J gene: TRBJ2-7; V gene: TRBV7-2; CDR3 DNA: TGTGCCAGCGCGGGGCGCCAGGCCCGTTACGTAGAGACGCAGTACTTC; CDR3 protein: CASAGRQARYVETQYF
clone size: once; D gene: .; J gene: TRBJ2-1; V gene: TRBV28; CDR3 DNA: TGTGCCACCGGAGGACCGGCACACAACTTC; CDR3 protein: CATGGPAHNF
clone size: .; D gene: .; J gene: TRBJ2-5; V gene: TRBV27; CDR3 DNA: TGTGGGAGCCGTGGGCAAGAGATCCAGTACTTC; CDR3 protein: CGSRGQEIQYF
clone size: many; D gene: TRBD2; J gene: TRBJ2-7; V gene: TRBV7-8; CDR3 DNA: TGTGCCAGCAGCTTATCCGGGGGGTACGAGCAGTACTTC; CDR3 protein: CASSLSGGYEQYF
clone size: .; D gene: .; J gene: TRBJ2-7; V gene: TRBV4-1; CDR3 DNA: TGCGCCAGCAGCCTGGCGGAAGCCTACGAGCAGTACTTC; CDR3 protein: CASSLAEAYEQYF
clone size: .; D gene: .; J gene: TRBJ2-4; V gene: TRBV7-8; CDR3 DNA: TGTGCCAGCAGACTCCATACAGGGAGGAGAGCCAAAAACATTCAGTACTTC; CDR3 protein: CASRLHTGRRAKNIQYF